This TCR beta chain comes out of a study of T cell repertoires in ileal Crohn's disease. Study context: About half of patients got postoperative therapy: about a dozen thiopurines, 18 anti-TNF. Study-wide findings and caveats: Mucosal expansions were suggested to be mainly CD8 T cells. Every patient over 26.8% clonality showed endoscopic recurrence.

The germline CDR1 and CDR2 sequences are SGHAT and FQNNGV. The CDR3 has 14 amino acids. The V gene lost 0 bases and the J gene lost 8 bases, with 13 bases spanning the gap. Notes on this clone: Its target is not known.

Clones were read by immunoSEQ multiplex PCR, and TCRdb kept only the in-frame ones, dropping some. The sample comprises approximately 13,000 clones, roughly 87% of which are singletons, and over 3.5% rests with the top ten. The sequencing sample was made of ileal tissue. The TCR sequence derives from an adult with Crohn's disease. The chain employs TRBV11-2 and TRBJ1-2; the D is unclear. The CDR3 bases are TGTGCCAGCAGCTTAGATCTAACGACACCAGGCTACACCTTC. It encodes CASSLDLTTPGYTF.